This T cell receptor beta chain was recovered during a study of identical twins. Broader study findings: Out-of-frame TCR alpha sharing in monozygotic twins exceeded recombination model predictions. Cord blood beta clonotypes that were abundant carried fewer insertions, and memory repertoires showed no such trend.

Trimming removed 3 bases at V and 6 bases at J, with 8 bases between. The CDR3 is 11 amino acids. Germline CDR1 and CDR2: DFQATT and SNEGSKA (reference sequence). Comments on this clonotype: Its antigen remains unknown.

TCRdb redid the calling of the 5' RACE reads with MiXCR, one entry per CDR3 protein. The sample has around 1.7 million distinct CDR3 sequences, roughly a third seen once. The receptor comes from a newborn girl in good health. Material: cord blood. The chain employs TRBV20-1 and TRBJ1-1, with a possible D match to TRBD1 (5 bases). The CDR3 sequence is CSARWGAEAFF. DNA for the CDR3: TGCAGTGCTAGGTGGGGGGCTGAAGCTTTCTTT.